The clone carrying this T cell receptor (beta chain) has only a few counts. Its specificity is not known. Via MiXCR, TCRdb re-called the reads, giving one row per CDR3 protein. The data hold fewer than 1,000,000 distinct CDR3 sequences, with about a third observed a single time. This sample stems from a study of T cell repertoires in cytomegalovirus infection. Findings of the study overall: Clonotypes of TCR beta that were HLA-C-restricted and CMV-specific dominated the ex vivo response.

The CDR3 is 15 residues long. Trimming left V 4 bases short and J 2 bases short, with 12 bases between. V and J are TRBV12-3 or TRBV12-4 and TRBJ1-5; the D is unclear. The material sequenced was cultured CD8+ T cells from PBMCs, taken from culture after CMV antigen stimulation. This clonotype was sampled from a human donor in good health (CMV status not recorded). Some clones in this sample may be carry-over from other donors' samples. Written as DNA, the CDR3 is TGTGCCAGCAGTTCCCCTCCGGTCGGCAATCAGCCCCAGCATTTT. This codes for CASSSPPVGNQPQHF.